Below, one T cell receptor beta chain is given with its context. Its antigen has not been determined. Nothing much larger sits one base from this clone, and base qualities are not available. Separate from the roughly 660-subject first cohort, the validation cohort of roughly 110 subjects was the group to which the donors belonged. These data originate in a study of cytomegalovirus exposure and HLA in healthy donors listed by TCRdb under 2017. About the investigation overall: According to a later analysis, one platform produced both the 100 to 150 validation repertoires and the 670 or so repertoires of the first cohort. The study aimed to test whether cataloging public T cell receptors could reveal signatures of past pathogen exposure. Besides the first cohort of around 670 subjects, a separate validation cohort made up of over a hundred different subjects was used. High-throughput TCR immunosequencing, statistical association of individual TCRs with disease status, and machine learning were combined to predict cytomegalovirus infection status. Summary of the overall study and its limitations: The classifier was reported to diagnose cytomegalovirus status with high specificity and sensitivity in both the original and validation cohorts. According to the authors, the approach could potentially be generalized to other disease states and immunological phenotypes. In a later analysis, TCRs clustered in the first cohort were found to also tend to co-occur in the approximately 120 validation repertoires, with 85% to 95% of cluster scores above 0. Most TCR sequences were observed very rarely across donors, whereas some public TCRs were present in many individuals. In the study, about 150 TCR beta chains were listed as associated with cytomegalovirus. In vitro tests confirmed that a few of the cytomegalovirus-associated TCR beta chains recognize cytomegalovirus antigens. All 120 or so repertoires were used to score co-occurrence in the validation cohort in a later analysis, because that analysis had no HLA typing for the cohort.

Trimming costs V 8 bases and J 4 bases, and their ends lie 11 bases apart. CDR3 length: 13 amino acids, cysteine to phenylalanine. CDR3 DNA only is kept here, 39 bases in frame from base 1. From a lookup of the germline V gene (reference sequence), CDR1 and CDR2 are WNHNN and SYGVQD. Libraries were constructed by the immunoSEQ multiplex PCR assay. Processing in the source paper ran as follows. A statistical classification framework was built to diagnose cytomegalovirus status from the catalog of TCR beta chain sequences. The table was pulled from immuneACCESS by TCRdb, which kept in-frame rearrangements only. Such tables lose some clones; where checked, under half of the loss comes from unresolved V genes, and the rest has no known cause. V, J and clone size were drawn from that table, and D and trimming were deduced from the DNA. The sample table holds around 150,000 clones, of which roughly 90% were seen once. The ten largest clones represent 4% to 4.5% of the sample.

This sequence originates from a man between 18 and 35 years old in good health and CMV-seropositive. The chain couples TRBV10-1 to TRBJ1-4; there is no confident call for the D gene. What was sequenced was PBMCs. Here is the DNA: TGCGCCAGCGCACGTCGGGTTAATGAAAAACTGTTTTTT. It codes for CASARRVNEKLFF.